These T cell receptor beta chains were read from a single sample in a study of blood T cell repertoires in COVID-19. Profiled with immunoSEQ multiplex PCR; TCRdb holds only in-frame clones, not every one. The profile shows more than 120,000 clones, about nine tenths of them singletons. Sample: peripheral blood. These receptors were obtained from a human donor in a cohort sampled during active COVID-19. The CDR3 runs from the conserved cysteine through the conserved F or W. A D gene is named only where the DNA matches it firmly. Size is omitted from some rows. Given values are once, few, many or a class for expanded clones.

DNA: TGTGCCAGCAGCGTTATACAGATCATGAACACTGAAGCTTTCTTT; CDR3: CASSVIQIMNTEAFF; size: -; J: TRBJ1-1; V: TRBV7-9; D: -
DNA: TGTGCCAGCAGCTTAGATCGGGCTAGCGCAGGCACAGATACGCAGTATTTT; CDR3: CASSLDRASAGTDTQYF; size: -; J: TRBJ2-3; V: TRBV11-2; D: -
DNA: TGTGCCAGCAGCTTTACGGGAAGCACTGAAGCTTTCTTT; CDR3: CASSFTGSTEAFF; size: -; J: TRBJ1-1; V: TRBV7-3; D: -
DNA: TGTGCCAGCAGCGCCGGACTAGCGGGGGACACAGATACGCAGTATTTT; CDR3: CASSAGLAGDTDTQYF; size: few; J: TRBJ2-3; V: TRBV11-1; D: TRBD2
DNA: TGTGCCAGCAGCGGAAAAGGGGGTTGGGAAAAACTGTTTTTT; CDR3: CASSGKGGWEKLFF; size: -; J: TRBJ1-4; V: TRBV9; D: -
DNA: TGCGCCAGCAGCTTCTCCGGGACAGGCAATGGCTACACCTTC; CDR3: CASSFSGTGNGYTF; size: -; J: TRBJ1-2; V: TRBV5-1; D: TRBD1
DNA: TGTGCCAGCAGTGAGGGGACTCCGAATGAGCAGTTCTTC; CDR3: CASSEGTPNEQFF; size: -; J: TRBJ2-1; V: TRBV12-3/TRBV12-4; D: -
DNA: TGTGCCAGCAGCTTCGGCGGGGGGGCCTACGAGCAGTACTTC; CDR3: CASSFGGGAYEQYF; size: -; J: TRBJ2-7; V: TRBV11-2; D: TRBD2
DNA: TGTGCCAGCAGCCAAGACCCAGGGAGGAACGGCTACACCTTC; CDR3: CASSQDPGRNGYTF; size: -; J: TRBJ1-2; V: TRBV3-1/TRBV3-2; D: -
DNA: TGTGCCAGCAGCTCGGGACTAGCGGTCCAAGAGACCCAGTACTTC; CDR3: CASSSGLAVQETQYF; size: once; J: TRBJ2-5; V: TRBV11-2; D: TRBD2
DNA: TGTGCCAGCAGAGACAGGGAAAGTTCTGGAAACACCATATATTTT; CDR3: CASRDRESSGNTIYF; size: -; J: TRBJ1-3; V: TRBV6-5; D: TRBD1
DNA: TGTGCCAGCAGCTTCCCCGGGACTAGCTACGAGCAGTACTTC; CDR3: CASSFPGTSYEQYF; size: once; J: TRBJ2-7; V: TRBV7-9; D: TRBD2
DNA: TGTGCCAGCAGTTACCCTTCCTACGAGCAGTACTTC; CDR3: CASSYPSYEQYF; size: -; J: TRBJ2-7; V: TRBV6-2/TRBV6-3; D: -
DNA: TGTGCCAGCAGCCTCGGTGGTGTCACTGAAGCTTTCTTT; CDR3: CASSLGGVTEAFF; size: -; J: TRBJ1-1; V: TRBV11-2; D: -
DNA: TGTGCCAGCAGTCCCGGGACTAGCGCATACGAGCAGTACTTC; CDR3: CASSPGTSAYEQYF; size: -; J: TRBJ2-7; V: TRBV6-2/TRBV6-3; D: TRBD2
DNA: TGCGCCAGCAGCCAAGAAGACGGGGGGTATTCACCCCTCCACTTT; CDR3: CASSQEDGGYSPLHF; size: -; J: TRBJ1-6; V: TRBV4-3; D: -
DNA: TGTGCCAGCAGTGTGACTAGCGGGGTCTACAATGAGCAGTTCTTC; CDR3: CASSVTSGVYNEQFF; size: -; J: TRBJ2-1; V: TRBV6-4; D: TRBD2
DNA: TGTGCCACCAGCGACCGGGACAGGGACTACAATGAGCAGTTCTTC; CDR3: CATSDRDRDYNEQFF; size: -; J: TRBJ2-1; V: TRBV24-1; D: TRBD1
DNA: TGTGCCATCAGTGAGACGGGACAGGGGCCCTACAATGAGCAGTTCTTC; CDR3: CAISETGQGPYNEQFF; size: -; J: TRBJ2-1; V: TRBV10-3; D: TRBD1
DNA: TGTGCCAGCAGCGTAAGCCCTCGGACAGGGAGCGGTTGGGACTATGGCTACACCTTC; CDR3: CASSVSPRTGSGWDYGYTF; size: -; J: TRBJ1-2; V: TRBV9; D: TRBD1
DNA: TGTGCTAGTGGTTTGGTTCCGTTTGGCCCCCGGGATTCACCCCTCCACTTT; CDR3: CASGLVPFGPRDSPLHF; size: few; J: TRBJ1-6; V: TRBV12-5; D: -
DNA: TGTGCCAGCTCACCAGGGACAGGGGGCTCCAAAAACATTCAGTACTTC; CDR3: CASSPGTGGSKNIQYF; size: -; J: TRBJ2-4; V: TRBV18; D: TRBD1
DNA: TGTGCCAGCAGCCTGCGACTAGCGGGGGGGCTAGAGACCCAGTACTTC; CDR3: CASSLRLAGGLETQYF; size: -; J: TRBJ2-5; V: TRBV11-1; D: TRBD2
DNA: TGTGCCAGCACCCAGGTCGGGGGAAGCAATCAGCCCCAGCATTTT; CDR3: CASTQVGGSNQPQHF; size: -; J: TRBJ1-5; V: TRBV2; D: -
DNA: TGTGCCAGCAGCGAGGGCCTATTGGACACAGATACGCAGTATTTT; CDR3: CASSEGLLDTDTQYF; size: -; J: TRBJ2-3; V: TRBV11-3; D: -
DNA: TGTGCCAGCAGTTTTCAGGGTCACACCGAACTGTTTTTT; CDR3: CASSFQGHTELFF; size: -; J: TRBJ1-4; V: TRBV12-3/TRBV12-4; D: -
DNA: TGTGCCAGCAGTCCCCGGGAAGTAGGCTACACCTTC; CDR3: CASSPREVGYTF; size: -; J: TRBJ1-2; V: TRBV12-3/TRBV12-4; D: -
DNA: TGTGCCACCAGCAGCCTAGCGGGGGACCGAAATGAGCAGTTCTTC; CDR3: CATSSLAGDRNEQFF; size: -; J: TRBJ2-1; V: TRBV15; D: TRBD2
DNA: TGTGCCAGCTATGGCGGGTTCTATGGCTACACCTTC; CDR3: CASYGGFYGYTF; size: -; J: TRBJ1-2; V: TRBV6-5; D: -
DNA: TGTGCCAGCAGCTTAATGGGGCTGGGAGAAGCTTTCTTT; CDR3: CASSLMGLGEAFF; size: -; J: TRBJ1-1; V: TRBV7-3; D: -
DNA: TGTGCCAGCAGCATCCCTCGGCGGCTAGCGGGTGACTACAATGAGCAGTTCTTC; CDR3: CASSIPRRLAGDYNEQFF; size: -; J: TRBJ2-1; V: TRBV21-1; D: -
DNA: TGTGCCAGCAGCTTAGTCGGGGGATGGTTATCCGGGGAGCTGTTTTTT; CDR3: CASSLVGGWLSGELFF; size: once; J: TRBJ2-2; V: TRBV7-3; D: -
DNA: TGTGCCAGCAGCTCCCGGGGGGCCACAGATACGCAGTATTTT; CDR3: CASSSRGATDTQYF; size: -; J: TRBJ2-3; V: TRBV5-4; D: -
DNA: TGTGCCAGCAGTGGGACAGGGCTAGAAGCTTTCTTT; CDR3: CASSGTGLEAFF; size: -; J: TRBJ1-1; V: TRBV25-1; D: TRBD1
DNA: TGTGCCAGCAGTTCCCCGACAGGGGGGAACAATCAGCCCCAGCATTTT; CDR3: CASSSPTGGNNQPQHF; size: -; J: TRBJ1-5; V: TRBV6-5; D: TRBD1
DNA: TGTGCCAGCAGTTTTTTCCCAGGGAACACTGAAGCTTTCTTT; CDR3: CASSFFPGNTEAFF; size: -; J: TRBJ1-1; V: TRBV27; D: -
DNA: TGTGCCAGCAGCTCCACGGGGGGGGCGAACACTGAAGCTTTCTTT; CDR3: CASSSTGGANTEAFF; size: -; J: TRBJ1-1; V: TRBV5-4; D: -
DNA: TGTGCCATCAGCCGGGACTCCGTACGCACCGGGGAGCTGTTTTTT; CDR3: CAISRDSVRTGELFF; size: -; J: TRBJ2-2; V: TRBV10-3; D: -
DNA: TGTGCCAGCAGCTTCAGTCCGAACACTGAAGCTTTCTTT; CDR3: CASSFSPNTEAFF; size: -; J: TRBJ1-1; V: TRBV7-9; D: -
DNA: TGCGCCAGCAGCCAAGAGAAGGGGGCCGTTCAGCCCCAGCATTTT; CDR3: CASSQEKGAVQPQHF; size: -; J: TRBJ1-5; V: TRBV4-1; D: TRBD1
DNA: TGTGCCAGCTCACCAGTACAGTACAATGAGCAGTTCTTC; CDR3: CASSPVQYNEQFF; size: -; J: TRBJ2-1; V: TRBV18; D: -
DNA: TGTGCCAGTAGTACTCCGGGACATCCCCAAGAGACCCAGTACTTC; CDR3: CASSTPGHPQETQYF; size: -; J: TRBJ2-5; V: TRBV19; D: -
DNA: TGCGCCAGCAGTGAGTCCCCGACAGCCCTGAGCGGGGAGCTGTTTTTT; CDR3: CASSESPTALSGELFF; size: few; J: TRBJ2-2; V: TRBV10-1; D: -
DNA: TGTGCCAGCAGTATAGAGGATCAGCCCCAGCATTTT; CDR3: CASSIEDQPQHF; size: -; J: TRBJ1-5; V: TRBV25-1; D: -
DNA: TGTGCCAGCAGGGCCGGGACAGCGAACACCGGGGAGCTGTTTTTT; CDR3: CASRAGTANTGELFF; size: -; J: TRBJ2-2; V: TRBV6-5; D: TRBD1
DNA: TGTGCCAGCAGCCTTTTGGATTTCGGGGGCTACACCTTC; CDR3: CASSLLDFGGYTF; size: -; J: TRBJ1-2; V: TRBV5-6; D: -
DNA: TGCAGTGCTAGTCGGGGGGGTACTAGCACAGATACGCAGTATTTT; CDR3: CSASRGGTSTDTQYF; size: -; J: TRBJ2-3; V: TRBV20-1; D: TRBD2
DNA: TGTGCCAGTAGTATTCGGCTAGCGGGGGCCAAAATCCAGTACTTC; CDR3: CASSIRLAGAKIQYF; size: -; J: TRBJ2-5; V: TRBV19; D: TRBD2
DNA: TGTGCCAGCAGCCCAGTAGCGGGGGGTAGCACAGATACGCAGTATTTT; CDR3: CASSPVAGGSTDTQYF; size: -; J: TRBJ2-3; V: TRBV5-4; D: TRBD2
DNA: TGTGCCAGCAGCCGGGACAGCACTATAGGCTACACCTTC; CDR3: CASSRDSTIGYTF; size: -; J: TRBJ1-2; V: TRBV6-2/TRBV6-3; D: TRBD1
DNA: TGTGCCAGCAGCTTAGTGTCGGTGCACACCGGGGAGCTGTTTTTT; CDR3: CASSLVSVHTGELFF; size: few; J: TRBJ2-2; V: TRBV7-8; D: -
DNA: TGCGCCAGCAGTGAGTCACCCCGTTTTAGCGGGGGGCTGACCGGGGAGCTGTTTTTT; CDR3: CASSESPRFSGGLTGELFF; size: -; J: TRBJ2-2; V: TRBV10-1; D: TRBD2
DNA: TGTGCCAGCAGCTCTACTAGGTTTCGGACCGGGGAGCTGTTTTTT; CDR3: CASSSTRFRTGELFF; size: -; J: TRBJ2-2; V: TRBV5-5; D: -
DNA: TGTGCCAGCAGAAGACAGGGAGGAAATGAGCAGTTCTTC; CDR3: CASRRQGGNEQFF; size: -; J: TRBJ2-1; V: TRBV12-3/TRBV12-4; D: -
DNA: TGTGCCAGCAGCCCCCGGCGGGGGGCGGGCTACAATGAGCAGTTCTTC; CDR3: CASSPRRGAGYNEQFF; size: -; J: TRBJ2-1; V: TRBV7-2; D: TRBD2